One and the same sample provided the 21 T cell receptor beta chains below, sequenced in a study of blood T cell repertoires in COVID-19. TCRdb's copy holds only in-frame clones and misses some; the assay was immunoSEQ multiplex PCR. The sample records about 280,000 clones, 88% being singletons. Sequenced material: peripheral blood. Every receptor here comes from a woman aged 30 to 39 with COVID-19, enrolled during active disease.

This chain links TRBV27 with TRBJ2-1, with D perhaps TRBD2 (6 bases). V was shortened by 0 bases and J by 7 bases, with 13 bases between the two germline ends. Germline lookup yields CDR1 MNHEY and CDR2 SMNVEV (reference sequence). This CDR3 comprises 15 residues. CDR3 amino acids: CASSLSMVGRNEQFF. CDR3 nucleotide sequence: TGTGCCAGCAGTTTATCGATGGTTGGGAGGAATGAGCAGTTCTTC.

V is TRBV7-2 and J is TRBJ1-3; D is unresolved. The germline CDR1 and CDR2 sequences are SGHTA and FQGNSA. V was trimmed by 1 base and J by 1 base, leaving 5 bases between them. The CDR3 consists of 14 residues. CDR3: CASSLGASGNTIYF. The CDR3 DNA is TGTGCCAGCAGCTTAGGGGCGTCTGGAAACACCATATATTTT.

This clone is a singleton in its sample. The rearrangement uses TRBV2 and TRBJ1-5; D is uncertain. The germline V gene encodes CDR1 SNHLY and CDR2 FYNNEI. The CDR3 has 13 residues. V lost 0 bases and J lost 7, with 7 bases in between. The CDR3: CASSEAPGQPQHF. CDR3 nucleotides: TGTGCCAGCAGTGAAGCGCCGGGGCAGCCCCAGCATTTT. The entire variable domain, with the rest obtained from reference TRBV2 and TRBJ1-5, is as follows: EPEVTQTPSHQVTQMGQEVILRCVPISNHLYFYWYRQILGQKVEFLVSFYNNEISEKSEIFDDQFSVERPDGSNFTLKIRSTKLEDSAMYFCASSEAPGQPQHFGDGTRLSIL.

The chain employs TRBV6-5 and TRBJ1-1, with 7 nucleotides matching TRBD1. There are 14 residues in the CDR3. The J segment lost 3 bases and the V segment lost 6 bases, leaving 7 bases of the junction unmatched. From germline, CDR1 is MNHEY and CDR2 SVGAGI. CDR3 protein: CASRPRGPDTEAFF. Written as DNA, the CDR3 is TGTGCCAGCAGGCCTAGGGGGCCGGACACTGAAGCTTTCTTT.

V usage is TRBV6-4 and J usage is TRBJ2-1; 10 bases match TRBD2. The CDR3 extends over 15 amino acids. From germline, CDR1 is MRHNA and CDR2 SNTAGT. Trimming at V came to 2 bases and at J to 4 bases, leaving 2 bases not matched to a gene. The CDR3 DNA sequence: TGTGCCAGCAGTGACCGACTAGCGGGTTACAATGAGCAGTTCTTC. It specifies CASSDRLAGYNEQFF.

This clone was detected a few times. The rearrangement joins TRBV6-5 to TRBJ2-7, with 7 bases aligning to TRBD1. Germline V gene lookup returns CDR1 MNHEY and CDR2 SVGAGI. This CDR3 region has 11 residues. J was trimmed by 1 base and V by 11 bases; bases with no gene match: 2. The CDR3 nucleotides are TGTGCCTCGGGACAGTCCTACGAGCAGTACTTC. Translated: CASGQSYEQYF.

This chain joins TRBV19 and TRBJ1-2; D is possibly TRBD1 (6 bases). The ends were cut back, 8 bases at V and 8 bases at J, with 12 bases in the middle. The V gene's germline CDR1 is LNHDA and CDR2 SQIVND (reference sequence). This CDR3 has 11 amino acids. The CDR3 spells CASQQGRGYTF. CDR3 nucleotide sequence: TGTGCCAGTCAACAGGGTCGCGGCTACACCTTC.

This clone was seen a few times. The chain combines TRBV2 with TRBJ1-6; 10 nucleotides match TRBD1. In germline, CDR1 is SNHLY, CDR2 FYNNEI. CDR3 size: 14 residues. V shed 7 bases and J 7 bases; nucleotides not matched to a gene: 4. The CDR3 sequence is CASIQDRGNSPLHF. In DNA form, the CDR3 reads TGTGCCAGCATACAGGACAGGGGGAATTCACCCCTCCACTTT.

This chain links TRBV5-4 with TRBJ2-1; tentatively, D is TRBD1 (6 bases). Germline CDR1 reads SGHNT; CDR2 reads YYREEE (reference sequence). The CDR3 spans 20 residues. The V and J ends lost 1 base and 7 bases respectively, with 30 bases between them. CDR3 sequence reads: CASSLLPRQGQGNGENEQFF. The CDR3 bases are TGTGCCAGCAGCTTGCTCCCCCGGCAGGGGCAGGGGAACGGGGAGAATGAGCAGTTCTTC.

V is TRBV7-3 and J is TRBJ2-1; 8 nucleotides align to TRBD2. The V segment lost 1 base and the J segment 1 base; nucleotides outside the gene matches: 9. The CDR3 is 18 amino acids. CDR1 is SGHTA and CDR2 is FQGTGA in the germline V gene. In DNA form, the CDR3 reads TGTGCCAGCAGCTTAAATCCCTCAAGCGGGAGATCCTACAATGAGCAGTTCTTC. Its protein product is CASSLNPSSGRSYNEQFF.

The chain uses TRBV28 and TRBJ1-1; 8 bases agree with TRBD1. CDR1 MDHEN and CDR2 SYDVKM come from the germline V gene. The CDR3 is 15 amino acids. V dropped 5 bases and J dropped 0; count of bases not matched to a gene: 5. The CDR3 spells CASSRTGRVNTEAFF. Written as DNA, the CDR3 is TGTGCCAGCAGTAGGACAGGGCGGGTGAACACTGAAGCTTTCTTT.

The chain is built from TRBV23-1 and TRBJ1-4; a possible D gene is TRBD1 (5 bases). TRBV23-1 is sorted into the ORF group, with uncertain function. The CDR3 runs 15 residues. V shed 0 bases and J shed 3 bases, with 8 bases lying between them. The CDR3 nucleotides are TGCGCCAGCAGTCAATCTCGGGGGGCTAATGAAAAACTGTTTTTT. Residues: CASSQSRGANEKLFF.

This rearrangement joins TRBV19 to TRBJ1-2, with D perhaps matching TRBD1 (6 bases). The germline gives CDR1 LNHDA, CDR2 SQIVND (reference sequence). The V gene lost 3 bases and the J gene lost 3 bases, with 8 bases spanning the gap. The CDR3 loop spans 13 amino acids. The CDR3 region is CASSIRQDYGYTF. For the CDR3, the DNA is TGTGCCAGTAGTATCCGACAGGACTATGGCTACACCTTC.

The sample holds a few counts of this clone. The chain carries TRBV6-1 and TRBJ1-2; possibly TRBD1 for D (6 bases). Germline V gene sequence: CDR1 MNHNS, CDR2 SASEGT. The CDR3 sequence is 14 residues long. Trimming removed 0 bases from V and 4 bases from J, with 9 bases in between. CDR3 coding DNA: TGTGCCAGCAGTGAAGCGGGGGCCCTCTATGGCTACACCTTC. This translates into CASSEAGALYGYTF.

V gene TRBV18 combines with J gene TRBJ2-1, with unresolved D. Trimming shortened V by 1 base and J by 6 bases, and 7 bases separated the two germline ends. The CDR3 totals 13 residues. CDR1 and CDR2 (germline): KGHSH, LQKENI. The CDR3 DNA reads as TGTGCCAGCTCACCACAGCCGGTCAATGAGCAGTTCTTC. This sequence encodes CASSPQPVNEQFF.

J is TRBJ2-2 and V is TRBV6-1; TRBD2 matches at 12 bases. V lost 4 bases and J lost 4; bases outside the gene matches: 4. The CDR3 has 16 residues. Germline CDR1 is MNHNS and CDR2 is SASEGT. The chain's CDR3 is CASSALAGGITGELFF. The CDR3 DNA sequence: TGTGCCAGCAGTGCTCTAGCGGGGGGGATCACCGGGGAGCTGTTTTTT.

This chain links TRBV20-1 with TRBJ2-1, with 8 bases lining up with TRBD2. The CDR3 is 10 amino acids. Germline V gives CDR1 DFQATT, CDR2 SNEGSKA (reference sequence). With 6 bases clipped from V and 13 bases from J, the junction kept 5 bases outside the gene matches. The CDR3 nucleotides are TGCAGTGCGGCCGGGACTAGTCAGTTCTTC. This sequence encodes CSAAGTSQFF.

V usage is TRBV10-3 and J usage is TRBJ2-1; TRBD1 might be the D (6 bases). This CDR3 is built from 13 residues. V was cut by 3 bases and J by 3 bases, with 6 bases left in between. Germline CDR1 is ENHRY and CDR2 is SYGVKD. CDR3 protein: CAISEQGYNEQFF. In DNA form, the CDR3 reads TGTGCCATCAGTGAACAGGGCTACAATGAGCAGTTCTTC.

This chain connects TRBV4-1 to TRBJ2-3; 9 nucleotides line up with TRBD2. Germline-derived CDR1 and CDR2 are MGHRA and YSYEKL. The length of the CDR3 is 18 residues. Trimming took 1 base from V and 0 from J; bases not matched to a gene: 8. The CDR3 sequence: CASSQGPAGGLSTDTQYF. CDR3 sequence (DNA): TGCGCCAGCAGCCAAGGGCCAGCGGGAGGTCTAAGCACAGATACGCAGTATTTT.

The J gene is TRBJ2-7, the V gene TRBV30; 10 bases are a match to TRBD1. Trimming removed 6 bases from V and 6 bases from J; junction bases left unmatched: 17. Germline V CDR1 and CDR2: GTSNPN, SVGIG (reference sequence). The length of the CDR3 is 16 residues. CDR3 in amino acids: CACQSPGQGTTREQYF. DNA of the CDR3: TGTGCCTGCCAGTCTCCGGGACAGGGGACGACACGCGAGCAGTACTTC. Together with reference TRBV30 and TRBJ2-7, the CDR3 gives the full variable domain: SQTIHQWPATLVQPVGSPLSLECTVEGTSNPNLYWYRQAAGRGLQLLFYSVGIGQISSEVPQNLSASRPQDRQFILSSKKLLLSDSGFYLCACQSPGQGTTREQYFGPGTRLTVT.

The chain uses TRBV6-1 and TRBJ2-1; 7 bases line up with TRBD2. This CDR3 region has 15 residues. J was trimmed by 5 bases and V by 2 bases; bases with no gene match: 6. CDR1 and CDR2 (germline): MNHNS, SASEGT. The CDR3 reads CASSESGGSHNEQFF. The DNA for the CDR3 is TGTGCCAGCAGTGAAAGTGGCGGGAGTCACAATGAGCAGTTCTTC.